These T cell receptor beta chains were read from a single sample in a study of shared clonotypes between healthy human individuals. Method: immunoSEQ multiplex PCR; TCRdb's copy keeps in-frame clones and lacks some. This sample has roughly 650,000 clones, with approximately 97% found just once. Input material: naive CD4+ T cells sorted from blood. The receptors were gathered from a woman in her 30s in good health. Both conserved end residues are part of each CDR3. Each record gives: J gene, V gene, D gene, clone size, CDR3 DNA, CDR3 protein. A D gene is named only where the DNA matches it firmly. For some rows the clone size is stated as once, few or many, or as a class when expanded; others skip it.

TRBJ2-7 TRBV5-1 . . TGCGCCAGCAGCACTCCTGGGGGAGCTCCTAACGAGCAGTACTTC CASSTPGGAPNEQYF
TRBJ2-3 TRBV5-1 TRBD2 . TGCGCCAGCAGCTTGGGGCGAAACGGACTAGCGGGAAGAAGCACAGATACGCAGTATTTT CASSLGRNGLAGRSTDTQYF
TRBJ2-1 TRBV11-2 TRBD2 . TGTGCCAGCAGCCCCAGGCCGGGAGGCAGTGAGCAGTTCTTC CASSPRPGGSEQFF
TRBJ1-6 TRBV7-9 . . TGTGCCAGCACCCCGACGGGCTCCTCTAATTCACCCCTCCACTTT CASTPTGSSNSPLHF
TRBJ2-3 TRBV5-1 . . TGCGCCAGCAGCCGAGATCCACAGGGCTCTAGCACAGATACGCAGTATTTT CASSRDPQGSSTDTQYF
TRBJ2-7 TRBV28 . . TGTGCCAGCAGTGCGCAACAGGGTTACTACGAGCAGTACTTC CASSAQQGYYEQYF
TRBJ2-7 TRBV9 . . TGTGCCAGCAGCGTAGCGGCAGGATTAACCTACGAGCAGTACTTC CASSVAAGLTYEQYF
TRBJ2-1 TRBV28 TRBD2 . TGTGCCAGCAGTTTGTTTAGCGGGGGCTCCTACAATGAGCAGTTCTTC CASSLFSGGSYNEQFF
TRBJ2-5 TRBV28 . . TGTGCCAGCAGTTACAGGTTACTCCGAGAGACCCAGTACTTC CASSYRLLRETQYF
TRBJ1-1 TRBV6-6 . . TGTGCCAGCAGTGGGGGGACTGAAGCTTTCTTT CASSGGTEAFF
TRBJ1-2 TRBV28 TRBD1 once TGTGCCAGCAGTAAGACGACAGGGGGCTATGGCTACACCTTC CASSKTTGGYGYTF
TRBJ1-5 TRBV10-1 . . TGCGCCAGCAGTGAAGGGGGGTATCAGCCCCAGCATTTT CASSEGGYQPQHF
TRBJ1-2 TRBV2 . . TGTGCCACGGCCCCAGGGGTACGCGGCTACACCTTC CATAPGVRGYTF
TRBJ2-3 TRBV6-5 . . TGTGCCAGCAGTTACGACCCCGCCACAGATACGCAGTATTTT CASSYDPATDTQYF
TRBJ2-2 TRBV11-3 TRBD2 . TGTGCCAGCAGCTTTAGCGGGAACGGGGAGCTGTTTTTT CASSFSGNGELFF
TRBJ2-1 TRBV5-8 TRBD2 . TGTGCCAGCAGCCGGACTAGCGGGTCTGCGGGGGGTGTCAATGAGCAGTTCTTC CASSRTSGSAGGVNEQFF
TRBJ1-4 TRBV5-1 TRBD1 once TGCGCCAGCAGCTTGGTGCAGGGGGGTGAAAAACTGTTTTTT CASSLVQGGEKLFF
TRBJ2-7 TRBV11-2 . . TGTGCCAGCAGCCGGACTACCTACGAGCAGTACTTC CASSRTTYEQYF
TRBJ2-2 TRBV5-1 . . TGCGCCAGCAACAATCCTTGGCCACCCGGGGAGCTGTTTTTT CASNNPWPPGELFF
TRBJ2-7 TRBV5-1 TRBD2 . TGCGCCAGCACCCCGGGGGGAGCTAACTACGAGCAGTACTTC CASTPGGANYEQYF
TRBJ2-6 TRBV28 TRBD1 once TGTGCCAGCAGTTTATTTCAGGGGGCGACTGGGGCCAACGTCCTGACTTTC CASSLFQGATGANVLTF
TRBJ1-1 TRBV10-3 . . TGTGCCATCAGCGAACAGGTGGTGAACACTGAAGCTTTCTTT CAISEQVVNTEAFF
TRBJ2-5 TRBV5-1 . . TGCGCCAGCAGCTCCAAATCGGTCTCGAAACAAGAGACCCAGTACTTC CASSSKSVSKQETQYF
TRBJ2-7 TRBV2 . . TGTGCCAGCAGTGAAATCTACGAGCAGTACTTC CASSEIYEQYF
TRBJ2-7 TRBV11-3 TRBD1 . TGTGCCAGCAGCCGGACAGGGGGCTTTGGTGACGAGCAGTACTTC CASSRTGGFGDEQYF
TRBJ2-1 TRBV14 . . TGTGCCAGCGCCCTTAAGTTCTTC CASALKFF
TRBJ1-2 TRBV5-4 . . TGTGCCAGCAGCTTGGAATCGGGGTACTATGGCTACACCTTC CASSLESGYYGYTF
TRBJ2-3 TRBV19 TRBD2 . TGTGCCAGTAGTTTAGACGGGACTAGCAAGGATACGCAGTATTTT CASSLDGTSKDTQYF
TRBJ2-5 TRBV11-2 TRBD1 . TGTGCCAGCAGCCCCACCGGGACAGGAGCGCAAGAGACCCAGTACTTC CASSPTGTGAQETQYF
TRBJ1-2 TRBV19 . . TGTGCCAGTCTCCCAGGAGGAACTCGGGGCTACACCTTC CASLPGGTRGYTF
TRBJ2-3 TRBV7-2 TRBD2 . TGTGCCAGCAGGCGGACTAGCGTGGGGTCAGATACGCAGTATTTT CASRRTSVGSDTQYF
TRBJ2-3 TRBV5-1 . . TGCGCCAGCAGCCCCAACAGGGACGGCCGCACAGATACGCAGTATTTT CASSPNRDGRTDTQYF
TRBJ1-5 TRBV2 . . TGTGCCAGCAGTGCAGGACCCGATAGCAATCAGCCCCAGCATTTT CASSAGPDSNQPQHF
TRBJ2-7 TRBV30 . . TGTGCCTGGAGTGGGGACTTCCCCGCCGGCGAGCAGTACTTC CAWSGDFPAGEQYF
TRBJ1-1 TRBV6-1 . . TGTGCCATCAGAGACGCGATGAACACTGAAGCTTTCTTT CAIRDAMNTEAFF
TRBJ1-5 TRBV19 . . TGTGCCAGTAGTCCCTCGTTAGATCAGCCCCAGCATTTT CASSPSLDQPQHF
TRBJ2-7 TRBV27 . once TGTGCCAGCAGCCGGACGGCGGGGCCCCCCTACGAGCAGTACTTC CASSRTAGPPYEQYF
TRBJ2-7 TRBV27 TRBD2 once TGTGCCAGCAGTTGGGGCGGGAGAGGCCTCTACGAGCAGTACTTC CASSWGGRGLYEQYF
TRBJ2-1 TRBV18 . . TGTGCCAGCTCACCTGACAGGGGGGGAGCGGGAGCGAACAATGAGCAGTTCTTC CASSPDRGGAGANNEQFF
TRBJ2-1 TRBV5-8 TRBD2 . TGTGCCAGCAGCTTCTCGGGACTAGAAATCTATGAGCAGTTCTTC CASSFSGLEIYEQFF
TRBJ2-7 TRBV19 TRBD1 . TGTGCCAGTAGTATTTCCAGGACAGGGCGCCGGGAGCAGTACTTC CASSISRTGRREQYF
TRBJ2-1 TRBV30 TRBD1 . TGTGCCTGGAGTCACATGGGACAGGGATTTTCAACTGAGCAGTTCTTC CAWSHMGQGFSTEQFF
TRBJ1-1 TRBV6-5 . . TGTGCCAGCAGTTACTCGGGCAGGGGTCGCACTGAAGCTTTCTTT CASSYSGRGRTEAFF
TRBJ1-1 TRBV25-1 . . TGTGCCAGCAGTGATCTGGGGGGCACTGAAGCTTTCTTT CASSDLGGTEAFF
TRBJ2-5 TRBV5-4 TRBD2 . TGTGCCAGCAAACAAGGACTAGCAGGAGAATTGCCCCAGTACTTC CASKQGLAGELPQYF
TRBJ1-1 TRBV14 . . TGTGCCAGCAGCCAAGGCCCCCCGAACACTGAAGCTTTCTTT CASSQGPPNTEAFF
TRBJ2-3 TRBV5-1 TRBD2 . TGCGCCAGCAGCTTGAGGACTAGCGGGAGGTTATCCAGGGGCACAGATACGCAGTATTTT CASSLRTSGRLSRGTDTQYF
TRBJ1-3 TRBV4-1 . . TGCGCCAGCAGCCAACCCGCGGGAAAGACTGGAAACACCATATATTTT CASSQPAGKTGNTIYF
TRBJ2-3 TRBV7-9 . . TGTGCCAGCAGCTTAAGCGGGACAGTCAGCACAGATACGCAGTATTTT CASSLSGTVSTDTQYF
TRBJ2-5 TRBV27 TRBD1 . TGTGCCAGCAGTGGACTCGGGACAGGTCTCAGAGAGACCCAGTACTTC CASSGLGTGLRETQYF
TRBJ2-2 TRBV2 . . TGTGCCAGCTCGAGGGGCGCTTCTCGGAACACCGGGGAGCTGTTTTTT CASSRGASRNTGELFF
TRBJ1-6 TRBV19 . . TGTGCCTCCAGACAGAGCTCCTATAATTCACCCCTCCACTTT CASRQSSYNSPLHF
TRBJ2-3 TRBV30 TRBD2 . TGTGCCTGGAGTGTAATTGCGGGAGTCACAGATACGCAGTATTTT CAWSVIAGVTDTQYF